The subject of this entry is one TCR beta chain. In germline, CDR1 is LGHDT, CDR2 YNNKEL (reference sequence). Trimming pared 2 bases from V and 3 bases from J, leaving 11 bases between. This CDR3 has 14 residues. This specimen belongs to a study of T cell responses to AZD1222 COVID-19 vaccine. Libraries were prepared by immunoSEQ multiplex PCR; TCRdb keeps only in-frame clonotypes and omits some of them. The sample shows about 120,000 clones, roughly nine tenths of them seen only once. The sample here was peripheral blood, taken 28 days after the second AZD1222 dose. This sequence originates from an adult who received the AZD1222 COVID-19 vaccine. This chain connects TRBV3-1 (or the pseudogene TRBV3-2) to TRBJ2-7, with D perhaps assigned TRBD1 or TRBD2 (5 bases each). CDR3: CASSQRGGGYEQYF. CDR3 nucleotides: TGTGCCAGCAGCCAACGGGGCGGCGGCTACGAGCAGTACTTC.